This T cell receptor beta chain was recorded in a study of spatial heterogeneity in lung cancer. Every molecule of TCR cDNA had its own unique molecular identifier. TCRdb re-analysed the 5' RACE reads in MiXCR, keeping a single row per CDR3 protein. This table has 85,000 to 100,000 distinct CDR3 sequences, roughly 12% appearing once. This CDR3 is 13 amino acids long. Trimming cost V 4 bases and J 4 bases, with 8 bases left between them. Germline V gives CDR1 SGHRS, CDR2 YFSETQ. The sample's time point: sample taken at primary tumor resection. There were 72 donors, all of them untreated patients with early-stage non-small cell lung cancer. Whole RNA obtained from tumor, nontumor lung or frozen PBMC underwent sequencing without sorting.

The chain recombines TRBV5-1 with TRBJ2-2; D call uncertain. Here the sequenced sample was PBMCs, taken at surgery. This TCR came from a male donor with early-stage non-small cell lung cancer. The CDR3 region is CASSQLSTGELFF. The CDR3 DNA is TGCGCCAGCAGCCAGCTCTCCACCGGGGAGCTGTTTTTT.